This T cell receptor beta chain was captured in a study of OX40 agonist ivuxolimab in advanced cancers. Study context: Partial responses were seen in three patients, one with hepatocellular carcinoma and two with cutaneous melanoma. Study-wide findings and caveats: At doses 0.1 to 3.0 mg/kg, CD4+ and CD8+ clones expanded. Among some nonresponders, normalized T-cell clonal expansion was also low.

Note on this clone: Its target is unknown.

Only in-frame clones appear in the TCRdb table, and some are missing; sequencing was by immunoSEQ multiplex PCR. The sample shows 65,000 to 85,000 clones, around nine tenths of them seen only once. The sample in question was CD4+ or CD8+ T cells sorted from blood, obtained in a trial of the OX40 agonist ivuxolimab. The sequence derives from an adult with an advanced solid tumor such as melanoma, head and neck, liver or kidney cancer.

CDR3 region: CASGGMNTEAFF. DNA of the CDR3: TGTGCCAGTGGTGGGATGAACACTGAAGCTTTCTTT. This chain links TRBV2 with TRBJ1-1; D is undetermined. Germline assignment: CDR1 SNHLY and CDR2 FYNNEI. Trimming took off 9 bases at V and 0 bases at J, with 8 bases between the two ends. The CDR3 sequence is 12 residues long. The full variable domain, its missing parts supplied by reference TRBV2 and TRBJ1-1, is EPEVTQTPSHQVTQMGQEVILRCVPISNHLYFYWYRQILGQKVEFLVSFYNNEISEKSEIFDDQFSVERPDGSNFTLKIRSTKLEDSAMYFCASGGMNTEAFFGQGTRLTVV.